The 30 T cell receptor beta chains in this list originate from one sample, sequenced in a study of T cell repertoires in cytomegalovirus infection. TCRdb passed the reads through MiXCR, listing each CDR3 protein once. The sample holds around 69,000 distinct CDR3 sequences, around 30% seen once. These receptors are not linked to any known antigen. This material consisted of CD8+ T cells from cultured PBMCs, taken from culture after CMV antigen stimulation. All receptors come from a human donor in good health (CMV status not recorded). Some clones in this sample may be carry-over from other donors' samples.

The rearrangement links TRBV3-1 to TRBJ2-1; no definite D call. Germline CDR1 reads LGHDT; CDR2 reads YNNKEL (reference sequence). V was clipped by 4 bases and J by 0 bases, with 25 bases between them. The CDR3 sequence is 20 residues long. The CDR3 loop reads CASSRPGSPRPDGSYNEQFF. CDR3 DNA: TGTGCCAGCAGCCGCCCCGGTTCGCCCCGGCCGGACGGCTCCTACAATGAGCAGTTCTTC.

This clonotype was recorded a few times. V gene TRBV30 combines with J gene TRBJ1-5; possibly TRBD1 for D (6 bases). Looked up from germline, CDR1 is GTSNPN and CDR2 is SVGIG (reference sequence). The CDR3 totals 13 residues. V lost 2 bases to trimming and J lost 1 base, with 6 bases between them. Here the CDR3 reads CAWSQGSNQPQHF. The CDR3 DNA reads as TGTGCCTGGAGTCAGGGGAGCAATCAGCCCCAGCATTTT.

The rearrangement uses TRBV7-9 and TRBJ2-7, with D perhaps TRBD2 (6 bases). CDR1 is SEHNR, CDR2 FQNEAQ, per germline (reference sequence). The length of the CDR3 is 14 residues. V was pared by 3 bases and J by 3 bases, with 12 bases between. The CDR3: CASSLEGRVYEQYF. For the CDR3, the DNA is TGTGCCAGCAGCTTGGAGGGCCGAGTCTACGAGCAGTACTTC.

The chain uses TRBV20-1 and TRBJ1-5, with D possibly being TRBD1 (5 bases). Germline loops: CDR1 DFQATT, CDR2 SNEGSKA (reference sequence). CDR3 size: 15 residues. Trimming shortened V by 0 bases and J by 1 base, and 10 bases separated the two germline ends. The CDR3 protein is CSARDPGRSNQPQHF. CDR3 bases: TGCAGTGCTAGAGACCCAGGGCGGAGCAATCAGCCCCAGCATTTT.

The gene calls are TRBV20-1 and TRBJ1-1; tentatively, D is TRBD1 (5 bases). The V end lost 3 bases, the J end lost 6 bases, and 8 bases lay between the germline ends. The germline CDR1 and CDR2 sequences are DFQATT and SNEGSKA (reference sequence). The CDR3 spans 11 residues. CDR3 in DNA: TGCAGTGCTAGTCCCAGGGCTGAAGCTTTCTTT. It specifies CSASPRAEAFF.

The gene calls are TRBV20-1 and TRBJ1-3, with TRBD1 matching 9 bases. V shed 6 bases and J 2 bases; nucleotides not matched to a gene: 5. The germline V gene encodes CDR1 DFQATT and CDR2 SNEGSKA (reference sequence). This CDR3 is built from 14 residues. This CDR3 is CSARTGEAGNTIYF. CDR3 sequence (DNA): TGCAGTGCCAGGACAGGGGAGGCTGGAAACACCATATATTTT.

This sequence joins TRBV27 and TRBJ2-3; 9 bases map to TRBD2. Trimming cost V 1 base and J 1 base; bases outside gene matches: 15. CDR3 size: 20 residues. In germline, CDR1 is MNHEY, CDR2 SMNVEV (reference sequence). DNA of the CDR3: TGTGCCAGCAGTTTATACCCCCCCTCAGTAGCGGGGGTGGGCACAGATACGCAGTATTTT. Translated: CASSLYPPSVAGVGTDTQYF.

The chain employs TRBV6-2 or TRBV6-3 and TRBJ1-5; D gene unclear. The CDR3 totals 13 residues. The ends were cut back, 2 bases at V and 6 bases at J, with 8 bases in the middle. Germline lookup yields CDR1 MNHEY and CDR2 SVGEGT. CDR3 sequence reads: CASSYGTRQPQHF. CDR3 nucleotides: TGTGCCAGCAGTTACGGTACACGTCAGCCCCAGCATTTT.

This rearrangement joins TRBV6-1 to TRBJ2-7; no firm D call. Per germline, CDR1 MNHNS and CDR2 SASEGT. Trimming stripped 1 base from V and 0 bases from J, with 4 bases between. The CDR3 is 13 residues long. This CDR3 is CASSEDSSYEQYF. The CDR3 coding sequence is TGTGCCAGCAGTGAAGACAGCTCCTACGAGCAGTACTTC.

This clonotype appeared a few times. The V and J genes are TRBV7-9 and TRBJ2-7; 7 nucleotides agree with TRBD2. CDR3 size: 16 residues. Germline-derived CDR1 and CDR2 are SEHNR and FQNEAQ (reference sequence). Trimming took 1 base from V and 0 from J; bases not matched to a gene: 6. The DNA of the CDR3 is TGTGCCAGCAGCTTAGAAACGGGAGGCTTCTCCTACGAGCAGTACTTC. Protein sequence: CASSLETGGFSYEQYF.

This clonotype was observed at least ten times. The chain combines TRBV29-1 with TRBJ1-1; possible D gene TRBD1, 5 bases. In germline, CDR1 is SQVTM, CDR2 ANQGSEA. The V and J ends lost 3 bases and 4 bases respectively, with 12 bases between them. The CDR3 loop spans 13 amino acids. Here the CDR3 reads CSVDGGVVTEAFF. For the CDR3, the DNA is TGCAGCGTTGACGGGGGTGTGGTCACTGAAGCTTTCTTT. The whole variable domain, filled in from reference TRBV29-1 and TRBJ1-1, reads SAVISQKPSRDICQRGTSLTIQCQVDSQVTMMFWYRQQPGQSLTLIATANQGSEATYESGFVIDKFPISRPNLTFSTLTVSNMSPEDSSIYLCSVDGGVVTEAFFGQGTRLTVV.

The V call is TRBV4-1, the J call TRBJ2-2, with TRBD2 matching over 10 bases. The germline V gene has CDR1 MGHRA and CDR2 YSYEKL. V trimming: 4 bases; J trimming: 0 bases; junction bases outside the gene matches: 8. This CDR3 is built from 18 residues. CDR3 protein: CASSPLAGLPSNTGELFF. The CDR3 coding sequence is TGCGCCAGCAGCCCACTAGCGGGGCTACCTTCGAACACCGGGGAGCTGTTTTTT.

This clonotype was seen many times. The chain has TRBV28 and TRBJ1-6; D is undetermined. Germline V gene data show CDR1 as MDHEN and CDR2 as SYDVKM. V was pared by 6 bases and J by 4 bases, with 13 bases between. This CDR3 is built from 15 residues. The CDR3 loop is CASSRRHFYNSPLHF. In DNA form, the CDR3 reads TGTGCCAGCAGCCGTCGACACTTTTATAATTCACCCCTCCACTTT. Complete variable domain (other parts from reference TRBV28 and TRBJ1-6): DVKVTQSSRYLVKRTGEKVFLECVQDMDHENMFWYRQDPGLGLRLIYFSYDVKMKEKGDIPEGYSVSREKKERFSLILESASTNQTSMYLCASSRRHFYNSPLHFGNGTRLTVT.

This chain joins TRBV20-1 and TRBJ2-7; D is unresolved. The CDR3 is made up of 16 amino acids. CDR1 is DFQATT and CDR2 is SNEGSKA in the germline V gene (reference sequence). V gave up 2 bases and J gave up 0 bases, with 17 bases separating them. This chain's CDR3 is CSARPGRPFSSYEQYF. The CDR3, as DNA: TGCAGTGCTAGACCTGGGCGGCCCTTTTCCTCCTACGAGCAGTACTTC.

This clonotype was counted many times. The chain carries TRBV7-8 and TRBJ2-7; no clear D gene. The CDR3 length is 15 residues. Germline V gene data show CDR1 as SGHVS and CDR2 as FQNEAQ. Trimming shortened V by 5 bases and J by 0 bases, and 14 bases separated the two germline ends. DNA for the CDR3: TGTGCCAGCAGCCCATCGAACACCGTCTCCTACGAGCAGTACTTC. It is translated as CASSPSNTVSYEQYF. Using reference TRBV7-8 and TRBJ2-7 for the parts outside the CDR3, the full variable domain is GAGVSQSPRYKVAKRGQDVALRCDPISGHVSLFWYQQALGQGPEFLTYFQNEAQLDKSGLPSDRFFAERPEGSVSTLKIQRTQQEDSAVYLCASSPSNTVSYEQYFGPGTRLTVT.

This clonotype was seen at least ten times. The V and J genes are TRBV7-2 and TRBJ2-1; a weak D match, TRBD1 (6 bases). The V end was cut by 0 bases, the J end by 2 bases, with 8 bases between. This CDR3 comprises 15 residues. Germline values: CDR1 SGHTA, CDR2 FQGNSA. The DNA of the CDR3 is TGTGCCAGCAGCTTAGCGGGGGCTCCCTACAATGAGCAGTTCTTC. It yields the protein CASSLAGAPYNEQFF.

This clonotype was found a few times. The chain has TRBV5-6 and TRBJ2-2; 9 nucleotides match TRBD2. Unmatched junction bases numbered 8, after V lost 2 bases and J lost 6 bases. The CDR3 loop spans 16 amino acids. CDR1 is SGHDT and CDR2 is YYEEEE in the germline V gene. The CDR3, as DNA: TGTGCCAGCAGCTTTGAAGCGGGGGGTGGCGCCGGGGAGCTGTTTTTT. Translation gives CASSFEAGGGAGELFF.

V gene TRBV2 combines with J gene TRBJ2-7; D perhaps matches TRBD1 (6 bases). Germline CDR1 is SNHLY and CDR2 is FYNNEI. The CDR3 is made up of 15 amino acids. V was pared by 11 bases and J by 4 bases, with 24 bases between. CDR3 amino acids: CAGGPVSLKVYEQYF. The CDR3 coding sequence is TGTGCCGGGGGCCCAGTATCCCTCAAAGTTTACGAGCAGTACTTC.

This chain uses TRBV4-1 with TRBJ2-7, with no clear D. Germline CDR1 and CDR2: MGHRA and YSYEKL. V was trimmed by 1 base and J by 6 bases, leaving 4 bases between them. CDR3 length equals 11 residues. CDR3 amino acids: CASSQGSEQYF. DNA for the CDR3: TGCGCCAGCAGCCAAGGTAGCGAGCAGTACTTC.

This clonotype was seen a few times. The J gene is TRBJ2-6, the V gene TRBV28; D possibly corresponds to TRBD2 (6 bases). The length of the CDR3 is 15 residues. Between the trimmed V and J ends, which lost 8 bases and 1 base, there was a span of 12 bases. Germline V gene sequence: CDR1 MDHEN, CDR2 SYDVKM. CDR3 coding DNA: TGTGCCAGCCGGAACGGAGGGTCTGGGGCCAACGTCCTGACTTTC. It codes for CASRNGGSGANVLTF.

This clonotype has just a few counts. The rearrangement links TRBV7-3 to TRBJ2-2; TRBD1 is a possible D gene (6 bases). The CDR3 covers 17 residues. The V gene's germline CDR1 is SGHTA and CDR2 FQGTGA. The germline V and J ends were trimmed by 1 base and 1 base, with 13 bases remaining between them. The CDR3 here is CASSLRTSTGNTGELFF. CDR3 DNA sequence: TGTGCCAGCAGCTTAAGGACCTCGACAGGGAACACCGGGGAGCTGTTTTTT.

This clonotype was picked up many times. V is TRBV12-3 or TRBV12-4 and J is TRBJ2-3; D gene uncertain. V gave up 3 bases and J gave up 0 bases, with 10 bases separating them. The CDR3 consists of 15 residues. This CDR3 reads CASSLIDVSTDTQYF. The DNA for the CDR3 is TGTGCCAGCAGTTTGATAGACGTTAGCACAGATACGCAGTATTTT.

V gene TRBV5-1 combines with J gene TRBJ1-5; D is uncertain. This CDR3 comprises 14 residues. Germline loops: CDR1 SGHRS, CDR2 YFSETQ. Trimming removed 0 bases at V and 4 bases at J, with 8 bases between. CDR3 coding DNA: TGCGCCAGCAGCTTGGGATCGAGAAATCAGCCCCAGCATTTT. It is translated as CASSLGSRNQPQHF.

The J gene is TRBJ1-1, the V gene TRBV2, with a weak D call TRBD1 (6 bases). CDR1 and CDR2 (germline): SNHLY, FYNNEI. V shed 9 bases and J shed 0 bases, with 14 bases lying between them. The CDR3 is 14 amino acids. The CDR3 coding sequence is TGTGCCAGTCAGCCGGACAGATTGAACACTGAAGCTTTCTTT. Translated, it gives CASQPDRLNTEAFF.

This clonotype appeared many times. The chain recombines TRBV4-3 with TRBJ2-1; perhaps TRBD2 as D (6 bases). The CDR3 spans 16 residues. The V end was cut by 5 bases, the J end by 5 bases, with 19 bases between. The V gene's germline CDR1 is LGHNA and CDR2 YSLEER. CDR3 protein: CASSGAGGALNNEQFF. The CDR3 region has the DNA TGCGCCAGCAGCGGAGCCGGGGGAGCTTTAAACAATGAGCAGTTCTTC.

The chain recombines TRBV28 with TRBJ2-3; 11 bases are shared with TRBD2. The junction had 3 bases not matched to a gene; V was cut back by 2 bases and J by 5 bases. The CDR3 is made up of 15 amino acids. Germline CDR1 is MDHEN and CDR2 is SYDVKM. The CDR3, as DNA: TGTGCCAGCAGTTTAGTAGCGGGGGGGCGAGATACGCAGTATTTT. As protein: CASSLVAGGRDTQYF. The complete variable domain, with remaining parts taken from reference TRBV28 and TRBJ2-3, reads DVKVTQSSRYLVKRTGEKVFLECVQDMDHENMFWYRQDPGLGLRLIYFSYDVKMKEKGDIPEGYSVSREKKERFSLILESASTNQTSMYLCASSLVAGGRDTQYFGPGTRLTVL.

Written as DNA, the CDR3 is TGCGCCAGCAGCCGGGACTATGAAGAGACCCAGTACTTC. It codes for CASSRDYEETQYF. The J gene is TRBJ2-5, the V gene TRBV5-1; 7 bases fit TRBD2. There are 13 residues in the CDR3. In germline, CDR1 is SGHRS, CDR2 YFSETQ. With 4 bases clipped from V and 3 bases from J, the junction kept 3 bases outside the gene matches.

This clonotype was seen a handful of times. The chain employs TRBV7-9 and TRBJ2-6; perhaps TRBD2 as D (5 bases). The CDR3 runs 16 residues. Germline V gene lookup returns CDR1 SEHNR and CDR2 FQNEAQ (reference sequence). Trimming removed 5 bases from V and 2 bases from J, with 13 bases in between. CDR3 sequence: CASSPPGRAGANVLTF. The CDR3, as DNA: TGTGCCAGCAGCCCCCCTGGGAGAGCTGGGGCCAACGTCCTGACTTTC.

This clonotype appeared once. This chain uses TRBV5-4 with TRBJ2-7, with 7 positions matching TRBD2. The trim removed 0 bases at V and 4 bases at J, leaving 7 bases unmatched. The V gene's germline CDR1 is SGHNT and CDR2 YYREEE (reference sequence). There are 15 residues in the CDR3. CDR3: CASSLDGTTFYEQYF. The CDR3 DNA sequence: TGTGCCAGCAGCTTGGACGGGACTACCTTTTACGAGCAGTACTTC.

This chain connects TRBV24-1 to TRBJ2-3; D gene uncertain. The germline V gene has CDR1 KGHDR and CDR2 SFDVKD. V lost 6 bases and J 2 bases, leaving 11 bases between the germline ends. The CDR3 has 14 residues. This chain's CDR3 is CATSQGYDTDTQYF. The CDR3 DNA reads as TGTGCCACCAGTCAAGGGTATGACACAGATACGCAGTATTTT.